This T cell receptor (beta chain) was sequenced for a study of T cell repertoires in cytomegalovirus infection. Whole-study findings and limits: HLA-C-restricted, CMV-specific TCR beta clonotypes were dominant ex vivo.

TCRdb called the reads again in MiXCR, with one record for every CDR3 protein. The data hold 550,000 to 700,000 distinct CDR3 sequences, with 40% observed a single time. This clonotype was found a few times. Its antigen is undetermined. This CDR3 comprises 16 residues. V lost 0 bases to trimming and J lost 8 bases; unmatched junction nucleotides: 10. Germline CDR1 MNHEY, CDR2 SVGAGI. The sequence came from a human donor in good health (CMV status not recorded). Some clones in this sample may be carry-over from other donors' samples. The chain employs TRBV6-5 and TRBJ2-1; 7 bases match TRBD2. Sequencing was performed on cultured PBMCs, taken from culture after CMV antigen stimulation. The CDR3 bases are TGTGCCAGCAGTTACTCGTTGGGGGGGACCGTGGATGAGCAGTTCTTC. It specifies CASSYSLGGTVDEQFF.